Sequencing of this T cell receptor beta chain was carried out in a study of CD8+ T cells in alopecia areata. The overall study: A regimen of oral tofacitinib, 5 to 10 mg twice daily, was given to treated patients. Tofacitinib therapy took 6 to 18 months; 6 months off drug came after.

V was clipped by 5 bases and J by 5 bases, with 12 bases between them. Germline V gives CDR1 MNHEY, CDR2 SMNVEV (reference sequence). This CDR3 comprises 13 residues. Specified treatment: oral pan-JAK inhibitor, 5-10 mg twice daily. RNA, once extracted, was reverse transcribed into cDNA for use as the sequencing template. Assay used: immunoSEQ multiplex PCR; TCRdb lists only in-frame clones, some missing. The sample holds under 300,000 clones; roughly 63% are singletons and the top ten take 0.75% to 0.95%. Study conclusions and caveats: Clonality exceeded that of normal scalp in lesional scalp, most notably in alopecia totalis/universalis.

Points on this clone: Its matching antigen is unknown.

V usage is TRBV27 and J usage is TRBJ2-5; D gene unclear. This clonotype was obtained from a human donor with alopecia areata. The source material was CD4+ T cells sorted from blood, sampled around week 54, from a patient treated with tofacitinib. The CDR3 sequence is CASSPWVEETQYF. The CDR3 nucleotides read TGTGCCAGCAGTCCCTGGGTCGAGGAGACCCAGTACTTC.